These T cell receptor beta chains were read from a single sample in a study of cytomegalovirus exposure and HLA in healthy donors. TCRdb keeps only in-frame clones here, not all; method: immunoSEQ multiplex PCR. The sample contains over 150,000 clones, around 74% of which appear only once. The specimen sequenced was PBMCs. Source of these receptors: a young man in good health and CMV-seronegative. The CDR3 runs from the conserved cysteine through the conserved F or W. The D gene is left open where the match is weak. For some rows the clone size is stated as once, few or many, or as a class when expanded; others skip it.

V gene	D gene	clone size	J gene	CDR3 DNA	CDR3 protein
TRBV7-2	TRBD1	NA	TRBJ1-6	TGTGCCAGCAGCCCGGGACAGATATATAATTCACCCCTCCACTTT	CASSPGQIYNSPLHF
TRBV15	TRBD1	NA	TRBJ1-6	TGTGCCACCAGGATCTCCGGGACAGCGGATTCACCCCTCCACTTT	CATRISGTADSPLHF
TRBV2	TRBD1	NA	TRBJ2-3	TGTGCCAGCAGGTCGGGACAGTTTAGCACAGATACGCAGTATTTT	CASRSGQFSTDTQYF
TRBV7-3	TRBD2	NA	TRBJ2-1	TGTGCCAGCAGCTTAACCCCGACTAGCGGGGGGGGTGAGCAGTTCTTC	CASSLTPTSGGGEQFF
TRBV7-9	NA	NA	TRBJ1-5	TGTGCCAGCAGCTTGGCGGGGCAAAGTGGGGTTGGGAGCAATCAGCCCCAGCATTTT	CASSLAGQSGVGSNQPQHF
TRBV29-1	NA	NA	TRBJ2-2	TGCAGCGTTGACAATCCGCGGGATAGGCGTGGCGGGGAGCTGTTTTTT	CSVDNPRDRRGGELFF
TRBV7-9	NA	NA	TRBJ1-2	TGTGCCAGCAGCTTTTCTCGGGGGAGCGGCTACACCTTC	CASSFSRGSGYTF
TRBV7-9	NA	NA	TRBJ1-1	TGTGCCAGCAGCTTAGAGTCAGGGGCAGGGGCTTTCTTT	CASSLESGAGAFF
TRBV18	NA	NA	TRBJ1-4	TGTGCCAGCTCACCACTCGCGGATGTTTCAGTAGATAATGAAAAACTGTTTTTT	CASSPLADVSVDNEKLFF
TRBV28	NA	few	TRBJ2-6	TGTGCCAGCCAGACGCGGTGGGCAGGACAAGTCTCTGGGGCCAACGTCCTGACTTTC	CASQTRWAGQVSGANVLTF
TRBV28	NA	NA	TRBJ2-2	TGTGCCAGCAGGGGGAGCCCGGGACATCTCACCGGGGAGCTGTTTTTT	CASRGSPGHLTGELFF
TRBV7-2	TRBD2	NA	TRBJ2-7	TGTGCCAGCAGCTTTGGGACTAGAGGCTACGAGCAGTACTTC	CASSFGTRGYEQYF
TRBV5-1	NA	NA	TRBJ1-5	TGCGCCAGCAGCTTGGACAGGGCCCTCGGGCAGCCCCAGCATTTT	CASSLDRALGQPQHF
TRBV28	NA	few	TRBJ1-2	TGTGCCAGCGATGAGCAGGGAGGGGACTATGGCTACACCTTC	CASDEQGGDYGYTF
TRBV2	NA	once	TRBJ2-1	TGTGCCAAGGGGCCGTACAATGAGCAGTTCTTC	CAKGPYNEQFF
TRBV5-1	TRBD2	NA	TRBJ2-3	TGCGCCAGCAGCTCCCAAATGAAACTAGCGGGGGGGCCGGATACGCAGTATTTT	CASSSQMKLAGGPDTQYF
TRBV4-1	TRBD1	NA	TRBJ2-2	TGCGCCAGCAGCTTATACGGACAGGGGGCATCCACCGGGGAGCTGTTTTTT	CASSLYGQGASTGELFF
TRBV5-1	TRBD1	NA	TRBJ1-1	TGCGCCAGCAGCTGGTGGACAGGGGAGAACACTGAAGCTTTCTTT	CASSWWTGENTEAFF
TRBV4-2	NA	NA	TRBJ2-6	TGTGCCAGCAGCCGCCAGTCTGGCTCTGGGGCCAACGGCCTGACTTTC	CASSRQSGSGANGLTF
TRBV19	TRBD1	few	TRBJ2-1	TGTGCCAGTAGCTTAGACAGGGTAGGGGGCAATGAGCAGTTCTTC	CASSLDRVGGNEQFF
TRBV5-1	TRBD1	once	TRBJ2-6	TGCGCCAGCAGCTTGGATGGCCCAGGCAGGGGGAAACCCTCTGGGGCCAACGTCCTGACTTTC	CASSLDGPGRGKPSGANVLTF
TRBV7-2	NA	NA	TRBJ1-1	TGTGCCAGCAGCTTAGACGGGACTTTGAACACTGAAGCTTTCTTT	CASSLDGTLNTEAFF
TRBV6-6	TRBD1	few	TRBJ2-4	TGTGCCAGCAATTTACAGGGGTTCAAAAACAGTCAGTACTTC	CASNLQGFKNSQYF